Following are 15 T cell receptor beta chains from one sample sequenced in a study of T cells in Graves' hyperthyroidism and ophthalmopathy. Using RNA transcripts as the source, TCR beta CDR3 regions were amplified. First-round RT-PCR of the TCR CDR3 relied on the HTBI primer set. TCRdb recomputed calls from the multiplex PCR reads with MiXCR, one row per CDR3 protein. The sample contains around 300,000 distinct CDR3 sequences, 10% to 15% of which appear only once. Sequencing was done on a sample of blood. The receptors originated from a woman aged 25 to 45 with Graves' hyperthyroidism that later progressed to Graves' ophthalmopathy.

This clonotype was counted ten times or more. The chain couples TRBV30 to TRBJ1-1; D is perhaps TRBD1 (6 bases). The CDR3 is made up of 15 amino acids. V lost 0 bases and J lost 5, with 16 bases in between. Germline CDR1 GTSNPN, CDR2 SVGIG (reference sequence). This CDR3 reads CAWSVQRGALTEAFF. CDR3 bases: TGTGCCTGGAGTGTACAACGGGGGGCGCTTACTGAAGCTTTCTTT. The full variable domain, rest sourced from reference TRBV30 and TRBJ1-1, is SQTIHQWPATLVQPVGSPLSLECTVEGTSNPNLYWYRQAAGRGLQLLFYSVGIGQISSEVPQNLSASRPQDRQFILSSKKLLLSDSGFYLCAWSVQRGALTEAFFGQGTRLTVV.

This rearrangement joins TRBV20-1 to TRBJ2-1, with TRBD2 matching 11 bases. The CDR3 is made up of 17 amino acids. J gave up 3 bases and V 0 bases, and 7 bases lay outside the gene matches. Per the germline V gene, CDR1 is DFQATT and CDR2 is SNEGSKA (reference sequence). CDR3 region: CSARDSGRAFVYNEQFF. DNA of the CDR3: TGCAGTGCTAGAGATAGCGGGAGGGCCTTCGTCTACAATGAGCAGTTCTTC.

Regarding this clonotype: One end of the junction varies from germline; a read error may be responsible. This chain joins TRBV11-1 and TRBJ2-7; possible D gene TRBD2, 5 bases. This CDR3 is 16 amino acids long. Germline CDR1 reads SGHAT; CDR2 reads FQDESV (reference sequence). The CDR3 protein is CTSSITYSGWSYEQYF. The CDR3 DNA sequence: TGTACCAGCAGCATCACCTACAGCGGCTGGTCCTACGAGCAGTACTTC.

This clonotype was recorded many times. This chain links TRBV20-1 with TRBJ1-6; D not certain. Per germline, CDR1 DFQATT and CDR2 SNEGSKA (reference sequence). CDR3 length: 11 amino acids. V was trimmed by 1 base and J by 11 bases, leaving 6 bases between them. CDR3 protein: CSARGAAPLHF. The CDR3 DNA is TGCAGTGCTAGAGGAGCGGCACCCCTCCACTTT.

This clonotype was counted at least ten times. The V gene is TRBV12-3 or TRBV12-4, the J gene TRBJ1-1, with TRBD1 identical over 8 bases. Trimming at V came to 6 bases and at J to 3 bases, leaving 9 bases not matched to a gene. The CDR3 runs 15 residues. In DNA form, the CDR3 reads TGTGCCAGCAGCCTAAGGACAGGGTTGGACACTGAAGCTTTCTTT. This gives the protein CASSLRTGLDTEAFF.

This clonotype has just a few counts. The chain links TRBV29-1 to TRBJ2-3; the D gene is possibly TRBD2 (6 bases). The V end was cut by 7 bases, the J end by 1 base, with 15 bases between. The length of the CDR3 is 14 residues. CDR1 and CDR2 from the germline V gene are SQVTM and ANQGSEA. The CDR3 sequence: CSAGDSTRTDTQYF. CDR3 sequence (DNA): TGCAGCGCCGGGGACTCAACCCGCACAGATACGCAGTATTTT.

As regards this clonotype: A much larger clone lies one base from this, so it may be a read error. This rearrangement joins TRBV20-1 to TRBJ2-3, with D possibly TRBD1 on 6 matching bases. The J call may be incorrect, as the DNA end agrees better with TRBJ1-5. This CDR3 has 15 amino acids. Germline CDR1 and CDR2: DFQATT and SNEGSKA (reference sequence). The CDR3 coding sequence is TGCAGTGCTAGGGAAACAGGGTCCGGCACAGATACGCAGCATTTT. It yields the protein CSARETGSGTDTQHF.

V gene TRBV7-3 combines with J gene TRBJ2-7; TRBD1 or TRBD2 may be the D gene (5 bases each). CDR1 and CDR2 from the germline V gene are SGHTA and FQGTGA. The V end was cut by 1 base, the J end by 4 bases, with 20 bases between. The CDR3 is 17 residues long. CDR3 coding DNA: TGTGCCAGCAGCTTAATGCCCGCCGGAGGCAGGGATTACGAGCAGTACTTC. Its translation: CASSLMPAGGRDYEQYF.

This clonotype was recorded many times. The chain links TRBV11-2 to TRBJ2-5; D call uncertain. Trimming cost V 6 bases and J 1 base, with 9 bases left between them. Germline lookup yields CDR1 SGHAT and CDR2 FQNNGV. The CDR3 is 13 residues long. The CDR3 region is CASRGDLQETQYF. DNA for the CDR3: TGTGCCAGCAGAGGCGACCTCCAAGAGACCCAGTACTTC.

V and J are TRBV29-1 and TRBJ2-3, with 15 positions matching TRBD2. The CDR3 is 17 amino acids. The germline V gene encodes CDR1 SQVTM and CDR2 ANQGSEA. Trimming cost V 8 bases and J 3 bases; bases outside gene matches: 12. The CDR3 loop is CSLAGTSGRMGTDTQYF. The CDR3 region has the DNA TGCAGCCTGGCCGGGACTAGCGGGAGGATGGGTACAGATACGCAGTATTTT.

This clonotype was observed a few times. This rearrangement joins TRBV6-1 to TRBJ1-5; no definite D call. Trimming removed 8 bases from V and 3 bases from J, with 11 bases in between. CDR1 is MNHNS, CDR2 SASEGT, per germline. The CDR3 runs to 13 residues. In nucleotides, the CDR3 is TGTGCCAGCGGCAGGCTCGACAATCAGCCCCAGCATTTT. The encoded protein is CASGRLDNQPQHF.

This clonotype was recorded at least ten times. The V call is TRBV7-2, the J call TRBJ1-1, with 10 bases identical to TRBD1. The junction had 11 bases not matched to a gene; V was cut back by 7 bases and J by 6 bases. Germline V lookup: CDR1 SGHTA, CDR2 FQGNSA. The CDR3 totals 15 residues. As DNA, the CDR3 is TGTGCCAGCAACCGACAGGGGGCTGCCTTTGCTGAAGCTTTCTTT. Protein product: CASNRQGAAFAEAFF.

A few counts support this clonotype. This chain joins TRBV29-1 and TRBJ2-1; 9 bases are shared with TRBD2. Germline V gives CDR1 SQVTM, CDR2 ANQGSEA. V lost 3 bases, J lost 8 bases, and 11 bases stayed unmatched. CDR3 length: 15 residues. CDR3 in amino acids: CSVEESGRPGYEQFF. Written as DNA, the CDR3 is TGCAGCGTTGAGGAGAGCGGGAGGCCCGGGTATGAGCAGTTCTTC.

The chain carries TRBV5-1 and TRBJ2-5; a weak D match, TRBD1 (5 bases). In germline, CDR1 is SGHRS, CDR2 YFSETQ. Trimming took off 0 bases at V and 1 base at J, with 7 bases between the two ends. This CDR3 contains 14 residues. This CDR3 is CASSLGQPQETQYF. The DNA of the CDR3 is TGCGCCAGCAGCTTGGGACAGCCCCAAGAGACCCAGTACTTC.

This clonotype was recorded at least ten times. The V gene is TRBV30, the J gene TRBJ2-7; unclear D gene. In germline, CDR1 is GTSNPN, CDR2 SVGIG (reference sequence). The CDR3 totals 12 residues. V was shortened by 1 base and J by 2 bases, with 6 bases between the two germline ends. The CDR3 DNA follows: TGTGCCTGGAGTGGGGCTCCCTACGAGCAGTACTTC. Its translation is CAWSGAPYEQYF.